These 23 T cell receptor beta chains share one sample of origin, sequenced in a study of T cell clones after liver transplantation. Sequenced by immunoSEQ multiplex PCR; TCRdb stores in-frame clones only, minus some. This table holds tens of thousands of clones, 70% to 90% found once. The sample consisted of CD4+ T cells from blood, taken at the 22-month timepoint. All receptors come from a human patient who received a liver transplant. Some T cells may trace back to the graft donor.

The chain joins TRBV2 to TRBJ2-7; the D gene is possibly TRBD1 (6 bases). CDR3 length equals 15 residues. Between the trimmed V and J ends, which lost 7 bases and 2 bases, there was a span of 18 bases. Germline V gene data show CDR1 as SNHLY and CDR2 as FYNNEI. CDR3: CASKTGQNPPYEQYF. The CDR3, as DNA: TGTGCCAGCAAGACAGGACAGAACCCCCCCTACGAGCAGTACTTC.

The chain is built from TRBV4-2 and TRBJ2-5; 7 nucleotides line up with TRBD2. This CDR3 spans 17 amino acids. CDR1 is LGHNA, CDR2 YNFKEQ, per germline. Germline trimming cut 2 bases from V and 3 bases from J; bases unmatched to any gene: 12. For the CDR3, the DNA is TGTGCCAGCAGCCAATGGGGGGGAGCGGGACCGGAAGAGACCCAGTACTTC. Residues: CASSQWGGAGPEETQYF.

The chain recombines TRBV2 with TRBJ1-1, with TRBD1 as a possible D gene (5 bases). The CDR3 covers 14 residues. V lost 6 bases and J 2 bases, leaving 13 bases between the germline ends. Germline V gene sequence: CDR1 SNHLY, CDR2 FYNNEI. The CDR3 protein is CASSLQTVNTEAFF. The CDR3 bases are TGTGCCAGCAGCCTACAGACAGTTAACACTGAAGCTTTCTTT.

This CDR3 reads CASRGGDRRDTEAFF. The CDR3 DNA reads TGTGCCAGCAGGGGGGGGGACCGACGGGACACTGAAGCTTTCTTT. The J gene is TRBJ1-1, the V gene TRBV5-4, with D possibly TRBD1 on 5 matching bases. The germline CDR1 and CDR2 sequences are SGHNT and YYREEE (reference sequence). The CDR3 runs to 15 residues. With 5 bases removed from V and 3 bases from J, the gap between germline ends came to 17 bases.

The count of this clone is one. The germline gene is not matched at one end of the junction; a read error may be the cause. The chain joins TRBV5-6 to TRBJ2-3, with D perhaps matching TRBD2 (5 bases). This CDR3 is 12 amino acids long. Germline V gene lookup returns CDR1 SGHDT and CDR2 YYEEEE. The CDR3 region is CASSLDRLLAQF. The CDR3 DNA is TGTGCCAGCAGCTTGGACCGGCTTCTAGCCCAGTTT.

The chain recombines TRBV11-2 with TRBJ2-3, with 12 bases fitting TRBD2. Germline loops: CDR1 SGHAT, CDR2 FQNNGV. This CDR3 contains 15 residues. V dropped 5 bases and J dropped 6; count of bases not matched to a gene: 6. CDR3 nucleotides: TGTGCCAGCAGCCCAGGGACTAGCGGGTGGGATACGCAGTATTTT. This translates into CASSPGTSGWDTQYF.

The chain links TRBV27 to TRBJ2-7; D is possibly TRBD1 (5 bases). The CDR3 totals 14 residues. Per germline, CDR1 MNHEY and CDR2 SMNVEV (reference sequence). V dropped 6 bases and J dropped 5 bases, with 17 bases sitting between them. CDR3 sequence: CASSNRGWKDEQYF. DNA of the CDR3: TGTGCCAGCAGCAATAGGGGCTGGAAGGACGAGCAGTACTTC.

V and J are TRBV5-4 and TRBJ2-7; weak D call: TRBD2 (7 bases). The V gene lost 4 bases and the J gene lost 3 bases, with 17 bases spanning the gap. Germline CDR1 reads SGHNT; CDR2 reads YYREEE (reference sequence). The CDR3 covers 15 residues. CDR3 coding DNA: TGTGCCAGCAGCGTCGGGGGGAGGGGGATCTACGAGCAGTACTTC. Translation: CASSVGGRGIYEQYF. Complete variable domain (other parts from reference TRBV5-4 and TRBJ2-7): ETGVTQSPTHLIKTRGQQVTLRCSSQSGHNTVSWYQQALGQGPQFIFQYYREEENGRGNFPPRFSGLQFPNYSSELNVNALELDDSALYLCASSVGGRGIYEQYFGPGTRLTVT.

The chain employs TRBV7-9 and TRBJ2-5, with D perhaps matching TRBD1 (6 bases). Germline V CDR1 and CDR2: SEHNR, FQNEAQ (reference sequence). This CDR3 region has 13 residues. V dropped 4 bases and J dropped 3 bases, with 9 bases sitting between them. The CDR3 reads CASSSAGEETQYF. The CDR3 DNA follows: TGTGCCAGCAGCTCCGCAGGGGAAGAGACCCAGTACTTC.

The rearrangement links TRBV25-1 to TRBJ1-1; D possibly corresponds to TRBD1 (6 bases). Trimming pared 8 bases from V and 1 base from J, leaving 17 bases between. CDR1 is MGHDK and CDR2 is SYGVNS in the germline V gene. The CDR3 is 15 residues long. The CDR3 reads CASREGGAGNTEAFF. The CDR3 bases are TGTGCCAGCCGGGAAGGGGGGGCCGGGAACACTGAAGCTTTCTTT.

This clone occurred once. The sample holds other DNA sequences that translate to the same CDR3. The chain links TRBV15 to TRBJ2-7, with D perhaps matching TRBD2 (5 bases). This CDR3 is built from 13 residues. Germline values: CDR1 LNHNV, CDR2 YYDKDF (reference sequence). V dropped 0 bases and J dropped 3 bases, with 6 bases sitting between them. CDR3 sequence (DNA): TGTGCCACCAGCAGAGATCGGGGCTACGAGCAGTACTTC. Translated: CATSRDRGYEQYF. Full variable domain (outside the CDR3, taken from reference TRBV15 and TRBJ2-7): DAMVIQNPRYQVTQFGKPVTLSCSQTLNHNVMYWYQQKSSQAPKLLFHYYDKDFNNEADTPDNFQSRRPNTSFCFLDIRSPGLGDTAMYLCATSRDRGYEQYFGPGTRLTVT.

The chain has TRBV4-3 and TRBJ1-1; D not resolved. CDR1 LGHNA and CDR2 YSLEER come from the germline V gene. The CDR3 spans 15 residues. V was trimmed by 1 base and J by 0 bases, leaving 9 bases between them. The CDR3 nucleotides are TGCGCCAGCAGCCAAGGGCTTCAGGTGAACACTGAAGCTTTCTTT. The encoded protein is CASSQGLQVNTEAFF.

The genes are TRBV5-1 and TRBJ2-2; D is unresolved. Germline loops: CDR1 SGHRS, CDR2 YFSETQ. With 0 bases removed from V and 2 bases from J, the gap between germline ends came to 8 bases. This CDR3 contains 15 residues. For the CDR3, the DNA is TGCGCCAGCAGCTTGGTTTCGGCTAACACCGGGGAGCTGTTTTTT. Protein sequence: CASSLVSANTGELFF. Together with reference TRBV5-1 and TRBJ2-2, the CDR3 gives the full variable domain: KAGVTQTPRYLIKTRGQQVTLSCSPISGHRSVSWYQQTPGQGLQFLFEYFSETQRNKGNFPGRFSGRQFSNSRSEMNVSTLELGDSALYLCASSLVSANTGELFFGEGSRLTVL.

The CDR3 is CASSTRQGRSYEQYF. In DNA form, the CDR3 reads TGTGCCAGCAGCACCCGACAGGGCCGCTCCTACGAGCAGTACTTC. The chain is built from TRBV7-2 and TRBJ2-7; the match to TRBD1 covers 7 bases. The J segment lost 0 bases and the V segment lost 5 bases, leaving 7 bases of the junction unmatched. Germline lookup yields CDR1 SGHTA and CDR2 FQGNSA. The CDR3 has 15 amino acids.

The gene calls are TRBV19 and TRBJ2-3, with D uncertain. Trimming stripped 1 base from V and 5 bases from J, with 1 base between. Germline assignment: CDR1 LNHDA and CDR2 SQIVND (reference sequence). CDR3 length equals 11 residues. This CDR3 reads CASSIGDTQYF. The DNA for the CDR3 is TGTGCCAGTAGTATAGGAGATACGCAGTATTTT.

The gene calls are TRBV19 and TRBJ1-1, with a weak D call TRBD1 (5 bases). Trimming removed 3 bases at V and 7 bases at J, with 18 bases between. CDR3 length: 15 residues. CDR1 and CDR2 from the germline V gene are LNHDA and SQIVND (reference sequence). CDR3 sequence (DNA): TGTGCCAGTAGTATCGGGAAGGGACGGAGCATTGAAGCTTTCTTT. It yields the protein CASSIGKGRSIEAFF.

The chain links TRBV2 to TRBJ1-4, with D maybe TRBD1 (6 bases). The CDR3 consists of 14 residues. The germline gives CDR1 SNHLY, CDR2 FYNNEI. V was pared by 8 bases and J by 3 bases, with 13 bases between. The CDR3 is CASSTRTANEKLFF. CDR3 in DNA: TGTGCCAGCTCCACTAGGACAGCTAATGAAAAACTGTTTTTT.

The gene calls are TRBV2 and TRBJ2-3; D call uncertain. The CDR3 is 17 residues long. Trimming took off 2 bases at V and 2 bases at J, with 17 bases between the two ends. Germline V gene sequence: CDR1 SNHLY, CDR2 FYNNEI. This CDR3 reads CASSETKPQIYTDTQYF. DNA of the CDR3: TGTGCCAGCAGTGAAACTAAACCGCAAATTTACACAGATACGCAGTATTTT.

The chain employs TRBV28 and TRBJ1-5; D may be TRBD1 (5 bases). This CDR3 is built from 12 residues. CDR1 is MDHEN and CDR2 is SYDVKM in the germline V gene. The ends were cut back, 11 bases at V and 4 bases at J, with 12 bases in the middle. CDR3 in DNA: TGTGCCTGCCGGGACGCTAATCAGCCCCAGCATTTT. Its translation: CACRDANQPQHF.

This chain links TRBV5-6 with TRBJ2-5; no firm D call. V shed 4 bases and J shed 0 bases, with 4 bases lying between them. This CDR3 comprises 12 residues. From germline, CDR1 is SGHDT and CDR2 YYEEEE. CDR3 region: CASSIHQETQYF. The CDR3 nucleotides are TGTGCCAGCAGCATACACCAAGAGACCCAGTACTTC.

V and J are TRBV15 and TRBJ2-1; tentative D call: TRBD2 (6 bases). CDR3 length equals 19 residues. Per the germline V gene, CDR1 is LNHNV and CDR2 is YYDKDF (reference sequence). Between the trimmed V and J ends, which lost 4 bases and 0 bases, there was a span of 22 bases. Here the CDR3 reads CATSNLTVGGLFSYNEQFF. The CDR3 coding sequence is TGTGCCACCAGCAATTTGACAGTCGGGGGACTTTTCTCCTACAATGAGCAGTTCTTC. Based on the CDR3 plus reference TRBV15 and TRBJ2-1, the full variable domain is DAMVIQNPRYQVTQFGKPVTLSCSQTLNHNVMYWYQQKSSQAPKLLFHYYDKDFNNEADTPDNFQSRRPNTSFCFLDIRSPGLGDTAMYLCATSNLTVGGLFSYNEQFFGPGTRLTVL.

The chain is built from TRBV6-1 and TRBJ1-3, with 7 positions matching TRBD1. J was trimmed by 4 bases and V by 11 bases; bases with no gene match: 11. Germline CDR1 and CDR2: MNHNS and SASEGT. The CDR3 consists of 14 residues. The CDR3 sequence: CAHRGGGSGNTIYF. CDR3 DNA: TGTGCCCACAGGGGAGGAGGGTCAGGAAACACCATATATTTT.

V is TRBV19 and J is TRBJ2-7; no clear D gene. From germline, CDR1 is LNHDA and CDR2 SQIVND (reference sequence). The CDR3 spans 9 residues. Trimming took off 5 bases at V and 12 bases at J, with 8 bases between the two ends. CDR3 DNA sequence: TGTGCCAGTAGTCCCAGCCGGTACTTC. It codes for CASSPSRYF.